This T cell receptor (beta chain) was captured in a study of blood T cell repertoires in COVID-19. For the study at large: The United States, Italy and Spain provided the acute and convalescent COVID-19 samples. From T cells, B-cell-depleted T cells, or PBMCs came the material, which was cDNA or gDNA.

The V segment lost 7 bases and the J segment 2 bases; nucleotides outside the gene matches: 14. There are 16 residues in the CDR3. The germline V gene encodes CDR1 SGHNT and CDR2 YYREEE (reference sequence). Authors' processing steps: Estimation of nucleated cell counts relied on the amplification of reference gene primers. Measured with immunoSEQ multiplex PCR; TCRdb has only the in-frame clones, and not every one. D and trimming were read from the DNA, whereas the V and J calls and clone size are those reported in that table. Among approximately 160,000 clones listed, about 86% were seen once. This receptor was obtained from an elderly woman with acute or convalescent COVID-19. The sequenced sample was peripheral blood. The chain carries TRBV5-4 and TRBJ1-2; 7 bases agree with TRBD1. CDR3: CASSPRTGEFNYGYTF. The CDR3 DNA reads TGTGCCAGCTCCCCCAGAACAGGGGAGTTCAACTATGGCTACACCTTC.